This passage covers 29 T cell receptor beta chains from one sample sequenced in a study of CD8 T cells in ankylosing spondylitis. TCRdb called the 5' RACE reads again in MiXCR, with one record for every CDR3 protein. The table lists a few hundred thousand distinct CDR3 sequences, approximately 22% of them singletons. The sample consisted of blood, either unsorted or a sorted T cell fraction (not recorded which). Source of these receptors: a male donor with ankylosing spondylitis or in good health (not recorded which).

J is TRBJ2-3 and V is TRBV11-2; D possibly matches TRBD1 or TRBD2 (5 bases each). Trimming shortened V by 5 bases and J by 0 bases, and 15 bases separated the two germline ends. There are 16 residues in the CDR3. Germline V gene lookup returns CDR1 SGHAT and CDR2 FQNNGV. CDR3 coding DNA: TGTGCCAGCAGCCCCGCAGTGGGGGTGAGCACAGATACGCAGTATTTT. Translation gives CASSPAVGVSTDTQYF.

This clonotype was seen a handful of times. The chain uses TRBV6-5 and TRBJ2-1; D may be TRBD1 or TRBD2 (6 bases each). The CDR3 covers 14 residues. The V end was cut by 2 bases, the J end by 8 bases, with 13 bases between. CDR1 MNHEY and CDR2 SVGAGI come from the germline V gene. CDR3 residues: CASSYPGGWDEQFF. DNA for the CDR3: TGTGCCAGCAGTTACCCCGGGGGCTGGGATGAGCAGTTCTTC.

This clonotype has just a few counts. This chain uses TRBV24-1 with TRBJ2-1, with D maybe TRBD2 (6 bases). The V and J ends lost 8 bases and 5 bases respectively, with 21 bases between them. CDR1 is KGHDR and CDR2 is SFDVKD in the germline V gene. The CDR3 runs 16 residues. The CDR3 reads CATTLRGGEPHNEQFF. CDR3 DNA: TGTGCCACCACCCTGAGGGGCGGGGAGCCCCACAATGAGCAGTTCTTC.

This chain connects TRBV11-2 to TRBJ2-2; D unresolved. The CDR3 is 14 residues long. Trimming removed 5 bases at V and 1 base at J, with 8 bases between. From germline, CDR1 is SGHAT and CDR2 FQNNGV. For the CDR3, the DNA is TGTGCCAGCAGCCCCCCGGGGAACACCGGGGAGCTGTTTTTT. Amino acids: CASSPPGNTGELFF.

This clonotype occurred a few times. The rearrangement links TRBV2 to TRBJ2-7; 13 nucleotides line up with TRBD2. In germline, CDR1 is SNHLY, CDR2 FYNNEI. CDR3 length: 16 residues. With 4 bases clipped from V and 0 bases from J, the junction kept 3 bases outside the gene matches. The DNA of the CDR3 is TGTGCCAGCAGTGGACTAGCGGGGGGCTCCTCCTACGAGCAGTACTTC. Protein sequence: CASSGLAGGSSYEQYF.

The sample holds a few counts of this clonotype. This rearrangement joins TRBV25-1 to TRBJ2-4, with D perhaps matching TRBD2 (7 bases). The CDR3 extends over 16 amino acids. Germline CDR1 MGHDK, CDR2 SYGVNS. V lost 1 base and J 5 bases, leaving 15 bases between the germline ends. The CDR3 nucleotides read TGTGCCAGCAGTGAATGGGAGGGGGACGGGGAAAACATTCAGTACTTC. It is translated as CASSEWEGDGENIQYF.

In this sample, this clonotype turned up a few times. This chain joins TRBV7-9 and TRBJ2-2, with 9 positions matching TRBD2. Trimming removed 5 bases from V and 7 bases from J; junction bases left unmatched: 2. The CDR3 covers 13 residues. Germline V gene sequence: CDR1 SEHNR, CDR2 FQNEAQ (reference sequence). CDR3 amino acids: CASSQTSGGELFF. In nucleotides, the CDR3 is TGTGCCAGCAGCCAGACTAGCGGCGGGGAGCTGTTTTTT.

The chain employs TRBV2 and TRBJ1-1; 8 bases match TRBD1. Germline V gene lookup returns CDR1 SNHLY and CDR2 FYNNEI. The V and J ends lost 7 bases and 11 bases, in that order; junction bases with no gene match: 6. This CDR3 contains 11 residues. The CDR3 region has the DNA TGTGCCAGCAATGGACAGGGTAGGGCTTTCTTT. It is translated as CASNGQGRAFF.

The J gene is TRBJ2-2, the V gene TRBV11-2, with a weak D call TRBD1 (5 bases). Trimming removed 5 bases from V and 5 bases from J, with 12 bases in between. The germline V gene encodes CDR1 SGHAT and CDR2 FQNNGV. There are 14 residues in the CDR3. CDR3 residues: CASSRWSGTGELFF. DNA of the CDR3: TGTGCCAGCAGCCGCTGGTCAGGGACCGGGGAGCTGTTTTTT. Full variable domain (outside the CDR3, taken from reference TRBV11-2 and TRBJ2-2): EAGVAQSPRYKIIEKRQSVAFWCNPISGHATLYWYQQILGQGPKLLIQFQNNGVVDDSQLPKDRFSAERLKGVDSTLKIQPAKLEDSAVYLCASSRWSGTGELFFGEGSRLTVL.

The chain links TRBV7-9 to TRBJ2-3; 9 bases align to TRBD1. Per the germline V gene, CDR1 is SEHNR and CDR2 is FQNEAQ (reference sequence). The trim removed 5 bases at V and 2 bases at J, leaving 8 bases unmatched. The CDR3 has 16 amino acids. CDR3 in amino acids: CASSLPGQGHTDTQYF. The DNA of the CDR3 is TGTGCCAGCAGCCTCCCGGGACAGGGCCACACAGATACGCAGTATTTT.

The chain recombines TRBV12-3 or TRBV12-4 with TRBJ1-2; D remains unclear. V lost 2 bases, J lost 6 bases, and 10 bases lay in between. The CDR3 has 13 amino acids. The CDR3 spells CASSLTVRDGYTF. The CDR3 DNA reads TGTGCCAGCAGTTTAACGGTTAGGGATGGCTACACCTTC.

At least ten counts were recorded for this clonotype. The J gene is TRBJ1-5, the V gene TRBV29-1; 8 bases fit TRBD1. Trimming cost V 3 bases and J 2 bases; bases outside gene matches: 0. The CDR3 totals 13 residues. CDR1 SQVTM and CDR2 ANQGSEA come from the germline V gene. For the CDR3, the DNA is TGCAGCGTTGAGACAGGGGGCAATCAGCCCCAGCATTTT. It encodes CSVETGGNQPQHF.

This clonotype turned up a few times. This chain uses TRBV7-2 with TRBJ2-7, with 7 bases fitting TRBD1. The CDR3 has 15 residues. V gave up 4 bases and J gave up 4 bases; unmatched junction bases: 10. CDR1 and CDR2 from the germline V gene are SGHTA and FQGNSA. CDR3 protein: CASSSETGVGYEQYF. CDR3 in DNA: TGTGCCAGCAGCTCAGAAACAGGGGTCGGGTACGAGCAGTACTTC.

This clonotype has just a few counts. This chain connects TRBV4-1 to TRBJ1-1; D remains unclear. The CDR3 spans 12 residues. From germline, CDR1 is MGHRA and CDR2 YSYEKL. V was cut by 0 bases and J by 11 bases, with 10 bases left in between. This CDR3 reads CASSQDRRVAFF. The CDR3 DNA sequence: TGCGCCAGCAGCCAAGATCGGCGGGTGGCTTTCTTT.

The chain employs TRBV29-1 and TRBJ1-5; D might be TRBD1 (5 bases). The V gene's germline CDR1 is SQVTM and CDR2 ANQGSEA. The length of the CDR3 is 13 residues. V was pared by 7 bases and J by 4 bases, with 14 bases between. The CDR3 is CSAQDGGNQPQHF. The CDR3, as DNA: TGCAGCGCACAGGACGGTGGGAATCAGCCCCAGCATTTT. The entire variable domain, with the rest obtained from reference TRBV29-1 and TRBJ1-5, is as follows: SAVISQKPSRDICQRGTSLTIQCQVDSQVTMMFWYRQQPGQSLTLIATANQGSEATYESGFVIDKFPISRPNLTFSTLTVSNMSPEDSSIYLCSAQDGGNQPQHFGDGTRLSIL.

This clonotype has a handful of counts. The chain couples TRBV14 to TRBJ2-2; D gene ambiguous. The CDR3 length is 17 residues. Trimming pared 0 bases from V and 4 bases from J, leaving 15 bases between. CDR1 and CDR2 from the germline V gene are SGHDN and FVKESK. The CDR3 nucleotides read TGTGCCAGCAGCCAAGATAGCCTAGTACTTCCCACCGGGGAGCTGTTTTTT. It specifies CASSQDSLVLPTGELFF.

Only a few counts were recorded for this clonotype. V and J are TRBV6-4 and TRBJ2-3; 11 bases are shared with TRBD1. V gave up 4 bases and J gave up 4 bases; unmatched junction bases: 7. The V gene's germline CDR1 is MRHNA and CDR2 SNTAGT. The CDR3 loop spans 16 amino acids. The chain's CDR3 is CASSANPGQGADTQYF. Here the CDR3 DNA reads TGTGCCAGCAGTGCAAACCCGGGACAGGGGGCAGATACGCAGTATTTT.

This clonotype turned up a few times. This rearrangement joins TRBV28 to TRBJ2-6; 8 bases are a match to TRBD1. The CDR3 loop spans 19 amino acids. Per germline, CDR1 MDHEN and CDR2 SYDVKM. V lost 2 bases to trimming and J lost 1 base; unmatched junction nucleotides: 10. The CDR3 here is CASSLLTGTGKSGANVLTF. CDR3 sequence (DNA): TGTGCCAGCAGTTTACTAACCGGGACAGGAAAATCTGGGGCCAACGTCCTGACTTTC.

In its sample, this clonotype was seen a few times. The chain uses TRBV20-1 and TRBJ1-1; D not certain. The CDR3 runs to 14 residues. Germline V lookup: CDR1 DFQATT, CDR2 SNEGSKA (reference sequence). Trimming took 1 base from V and 4 from J, leaving 13 bases between them. DNA of the CDR3: TGCAGTGCTAGAGGAGTTGTCTGGAGCACTGAAGCTTTCTTT. Amino acid sequence: CSARGVVWSTEAFF.

In this sample, this clonotype turned up a few times. The gene calls are TRBV7-9 and TRBJ2-1, with 11 bases aligning to TRBD1. Germline CDR1 reads SEHNR; CDR2 reads FQNEAQ (reference sequence). The ends lost 1 base at V and 3 bases at J; junction bases unmatched: 2. This CDR3 contains 16 residues. The CDR3 reads CASSLGTGGLYNEQFF. CDR3 DNA sequence: TGTGCCAGCAGCTTAGGGACAGGGGGCCTCTACAATGAGCAGTTCTTC.

The genes are TRBV4-2 and TRBJ1-2, with TRBD1 as a possible D gene (6 bases). With 0 bases removed from V and 4 bases from J, the gap between germline ends came to 18 bases. The CDR3 consists of 17 residues. From germline, CDR1 is LGHNA and CDR2 YNFKEQ. The CDR3 reads CASSQDYVGQPFYGYTF. CDR3 nucleotides: TGTGCCAGCAGCCAAGATTATGTCGGACAGCCCTTCTATGGCTACACCTTC.

The chain links TRBV24-1 to TRBJ2-5, with TRBD2 matching 9 bases. V was clipped by 5 bases and J by 5 bases; unmatched bases: 5. Germline V gene data show CDR1 as KGHDR and CDR2 as SFDVKD. This CDR3 region has 14 residues. The CDR3, as DNA: TGTGCCACCAGTGTCTGGCTAGCGGGGGAGACCCAGTACTTC. This translates into CATSVWLAGETQYF.

V is TRBV15 and J is TRBJ2-1; TRBD2 agrees at 8 bases. From germline, CDR1 is LNHNV and CDR2 YYDKDF (reference sequence). Trimming at V came to 5 bases and at J to 7 bases, leaving 7 bases not matched to a gene. The CDR3 is 14 amino acids. Here the CDR3 reads CATSESGGANEQFF. Here the CDR3 DNA reads TGTGCCACCAGCGAGTCGGGGGGGGCGAATGAGCAGTTCTTC.

Only a few counts were recorded for this clonotype. This chain connects TRBV10-2 to TRBJ1-1; D remains ambiguous. The germline CDR1 and CDR2 sequences are WSHSY and SAAADI. V lost 8 bases to trimming and J lost 0 bases, with 7 bases between them. The CDR3 extends over 12 amino acids. This chain's CDR3 is CASRHLNTEAFF. CDR3 nucleotide sequence: TGCGCCAGCCGACACCTGAACACTGAAGCTTTCTTT.

The V call is TRBV12-3 or TRBV12-4, the J call TRBJ2-3; 11 bases line up with TRBD2. V dropped 6 bases and J dropped 7; count of bases not matched to a gene: 12. This CDR3 comprises 16 residues. The CDR3 DNA is TGTGCCAGCAGACCGACTAGCGGGGTATTTGATAATACGCAGTATTTT. It specifies CASRPTSGVFDNTQYF.

A few counts support this clonotype. CDR3 sequence reads: CATSSGGPEQFF. The CDR3 coding sequence is TGTGCCACGAGTAGCGGGGGCCCCGAGCAGTTCTTC. The chain uses TRBV12-3 or TRBV12-4 and TRBJ2-1; 9 nucleotides agree with TRBD2. This CDR3 comprises 12 residues. The V segment lost 10 bases and the J segment 10 bases; nucleotides outside the gene matches: 8.

This clonotype came up a few times. J is TRBJ2-5 and V is TRBV7-9; D is unclear. This CDR3 spans 12 amino acids. V lost 5 bases to trimming and J lost 2 bases, with 6 bases between them. From germline, CDR1 is SEHNR and CDR2 FQNEAQ (reference sequence). Written as DNA, the CDR3 is TGTGCCAGCAGCGCACTTCAAGAGACCCAGTACTTC. This gives the protein CASSALQETQYF.

This chain joins TRBV29-1 and TRBJ2-7, with D perhaps TRBD1 or TRBD2 (5 bases each). The CDR3 length is 13 residues. Germline V gives CDR1 SQVTM, CDR2 ANQGSEA. V dropped 2 bases and J dropped 7 bases, with 15 bases sitting between them. CDR3 residues: CSVEHTGGREQYF. For the CDR3, the DNA is TGCAGCGTTGAACATACAGGAGGACGGGAGCAGTACTTC.

The chain uses TRBV6-1 and TRBJ2-3; D may match TRBD1 or TRBD2 (5 bases each). This CDR3 has 16 residues. The germline V gene has CDR1 MNHNS and CDR2 SASEGT. V lost 6 bases and J 0 bases, leaving 16 bases between the germline ends. The CDR3 loop reads CASRPGTLASTDTQYF. In DNA form, the CDR3 reads TGTGCCAGCAGACCCGGGACCCTAGCCAGCACAGATACGCAGTATTTT.